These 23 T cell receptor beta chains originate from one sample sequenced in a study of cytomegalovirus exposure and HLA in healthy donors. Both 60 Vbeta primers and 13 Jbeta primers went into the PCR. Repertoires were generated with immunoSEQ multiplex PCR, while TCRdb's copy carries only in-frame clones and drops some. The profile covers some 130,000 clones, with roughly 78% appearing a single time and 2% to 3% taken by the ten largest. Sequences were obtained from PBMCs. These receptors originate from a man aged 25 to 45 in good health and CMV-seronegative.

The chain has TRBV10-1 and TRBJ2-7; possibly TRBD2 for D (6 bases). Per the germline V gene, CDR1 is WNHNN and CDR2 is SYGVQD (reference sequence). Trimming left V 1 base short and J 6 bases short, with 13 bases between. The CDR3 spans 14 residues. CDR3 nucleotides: TGCGCCAGCAGTGAGTGGCGGGGAGGAGGCGAGCAGTACTTC. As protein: CASSEWRGGGEQYF.

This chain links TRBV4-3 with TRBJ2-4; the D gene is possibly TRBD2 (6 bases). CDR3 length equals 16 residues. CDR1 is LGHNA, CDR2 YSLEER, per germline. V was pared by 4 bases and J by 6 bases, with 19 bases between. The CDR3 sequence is CASSPLGGAQGNIQYF. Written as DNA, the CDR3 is TGCGCCAGCAGCCCCCTCGGCGGGGCTCAGGGAAACATTCAGTACTTC.

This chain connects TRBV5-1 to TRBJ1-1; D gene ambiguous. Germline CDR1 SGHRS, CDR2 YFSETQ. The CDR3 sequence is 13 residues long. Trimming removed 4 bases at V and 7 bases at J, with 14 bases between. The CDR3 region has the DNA TGCGCCAGCAGCCCGGCGCGAGCGGTTGAAGCTTTCTTT. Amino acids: CASSPARAVEAFF.

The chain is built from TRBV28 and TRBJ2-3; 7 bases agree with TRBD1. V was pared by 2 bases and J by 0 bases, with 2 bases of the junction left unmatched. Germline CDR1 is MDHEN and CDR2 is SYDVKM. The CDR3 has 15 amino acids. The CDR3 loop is CASSLLQGSTDTQYF. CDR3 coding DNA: TGTGCCAGCAGTTTACTACAGGGGAGCACAGATACGCAGTATTTT.

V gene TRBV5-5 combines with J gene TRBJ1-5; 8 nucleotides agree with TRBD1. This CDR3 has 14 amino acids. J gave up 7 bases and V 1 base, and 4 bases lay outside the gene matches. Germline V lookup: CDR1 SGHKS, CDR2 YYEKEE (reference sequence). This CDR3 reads CASSLTGGGQPQHF. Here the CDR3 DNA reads TGTGCCAGCAGCTTGACAGGGGGAGGACAGCCCCAGCATTTT.

The CDR3 DNA reads as TGTGCCTGGAGAGACGGGACAGGGATTCAGCCCCAGCATTTT. Translating gives CAWRDGTGIQPQHF. The chain recombines TRBV30 with TRBJ1-5; 9 bases align to TRBD1. Germline CDR1 GTSNPN, CDR2 SVGIG (reference sequence). The CDR3 covers 14 residues. J was trimmed by 6 bases and V by 3 bases; bases with no gene match: 6.

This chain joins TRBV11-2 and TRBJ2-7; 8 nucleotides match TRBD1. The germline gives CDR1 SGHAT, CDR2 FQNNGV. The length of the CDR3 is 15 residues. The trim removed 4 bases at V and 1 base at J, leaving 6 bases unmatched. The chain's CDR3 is CASSSWTGWSYEQYF. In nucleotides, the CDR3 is TGTGCCAGCAGCTCCTGGACAGGGTGGTCCTACGAGCAGTACTTC.

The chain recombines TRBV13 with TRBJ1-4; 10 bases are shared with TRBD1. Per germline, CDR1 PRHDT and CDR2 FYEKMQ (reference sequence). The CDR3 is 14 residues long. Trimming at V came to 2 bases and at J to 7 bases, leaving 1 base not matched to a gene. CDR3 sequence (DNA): TGTGCCAGCAGCTTAAGACAGGGGGCTGAAAAACTGTTTTTT. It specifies CASSLRQGAEKLFF. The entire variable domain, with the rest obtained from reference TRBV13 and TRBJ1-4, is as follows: AAGVIQSPRHLIKEKRETATLKCYPIPRHDTVYWYQQGPGQDPQFLISFYEKMQSDKGSIPDRFSAQQFSDYHSELNMSSLELGDSALYFCASSLRQGAEKLFFGSGTQLSVL.

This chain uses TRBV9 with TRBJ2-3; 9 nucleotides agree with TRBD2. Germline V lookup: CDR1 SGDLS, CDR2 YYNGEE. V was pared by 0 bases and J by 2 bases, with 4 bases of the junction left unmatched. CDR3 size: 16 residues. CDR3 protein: CASSVGLAGFTDTQYF. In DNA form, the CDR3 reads TGTGCCAGCAGCGTAGGCCTAGCGGGATTCACAGATACGCAGTATTTT.

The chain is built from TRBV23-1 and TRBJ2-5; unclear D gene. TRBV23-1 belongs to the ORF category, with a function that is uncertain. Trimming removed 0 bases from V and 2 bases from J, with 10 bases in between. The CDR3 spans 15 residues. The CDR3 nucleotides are TGCGCCAGCAGTCAATCGGGCAGGCATCAAGAGACCCAGTACTTC. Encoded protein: CASSQSGRHQETQYF.

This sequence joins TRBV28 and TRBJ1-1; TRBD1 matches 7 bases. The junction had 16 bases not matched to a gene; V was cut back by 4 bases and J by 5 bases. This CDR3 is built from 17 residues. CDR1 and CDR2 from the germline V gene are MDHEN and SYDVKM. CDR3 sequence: CASSSTGDSPFMTEAFF. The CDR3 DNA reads TGTGCCAGCAGTTCAACGGGGGACAGCCCATTCATGACTGAAGCTTTCTTT.

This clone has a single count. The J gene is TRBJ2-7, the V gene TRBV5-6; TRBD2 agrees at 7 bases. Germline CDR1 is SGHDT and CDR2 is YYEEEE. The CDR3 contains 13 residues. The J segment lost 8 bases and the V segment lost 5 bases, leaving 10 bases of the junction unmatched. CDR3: CASSTGTTQKQYF. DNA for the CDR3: TGTGCCAGCAGTACCGGGACTACCCAAAAGCAGTACTTC.

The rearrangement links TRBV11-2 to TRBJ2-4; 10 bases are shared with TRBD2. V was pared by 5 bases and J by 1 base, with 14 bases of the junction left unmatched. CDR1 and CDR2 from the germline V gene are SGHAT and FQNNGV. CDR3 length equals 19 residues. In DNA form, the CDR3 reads TGTGCCAGCAGCACGCGAGCGGGAGGGCCTCTTTCGGCCAAAAACATTCAGTACTTC. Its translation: CASSTRAGGPLSAKNIQYF.

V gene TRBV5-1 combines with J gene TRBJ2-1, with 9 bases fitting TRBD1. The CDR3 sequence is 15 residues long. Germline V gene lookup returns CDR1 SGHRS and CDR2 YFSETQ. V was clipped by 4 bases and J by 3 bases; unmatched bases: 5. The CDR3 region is CASSKGQGFYNEQFF. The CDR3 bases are TGCGCCAGCAGCAAGGGACAGGGTTTCTACAATGAGCAGTTCTTC.

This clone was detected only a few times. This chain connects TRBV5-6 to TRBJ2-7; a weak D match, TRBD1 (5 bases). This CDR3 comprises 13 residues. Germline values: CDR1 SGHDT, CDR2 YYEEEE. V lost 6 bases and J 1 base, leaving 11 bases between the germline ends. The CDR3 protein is CASKWQGSYEQYF. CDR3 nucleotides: TGTGCCAGCAAATGGCAGGGATCCTACGAGCAGTACTTC. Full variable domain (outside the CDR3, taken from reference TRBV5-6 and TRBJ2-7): DAGVTQSPTHLIKTRGQQVTLRCSPKSGHDTVSWYQQALGQGPQFIFQYYEEEERQRGNFPDRFSGHQFPNYSSELNVNALLLGDSALYLCASKWQGSYEQYFGPGTRLTVT.

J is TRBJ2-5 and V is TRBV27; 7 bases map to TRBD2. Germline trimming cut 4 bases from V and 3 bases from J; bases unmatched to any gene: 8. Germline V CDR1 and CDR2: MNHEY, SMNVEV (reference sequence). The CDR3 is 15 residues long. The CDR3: CASSSLAGGEETQYF. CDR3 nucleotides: TGTGCCAGCAGTTCTTTAGCGGGTGGGGAAGAGACCCAGTACTTC.

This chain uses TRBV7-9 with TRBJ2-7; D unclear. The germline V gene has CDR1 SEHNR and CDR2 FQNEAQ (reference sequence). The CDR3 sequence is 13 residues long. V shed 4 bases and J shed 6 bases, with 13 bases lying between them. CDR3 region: CASSSEARIEQYF. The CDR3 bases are TGTGCCAGCAGCTCAGAGGCAAGGATCGAGCAGTACTTC.

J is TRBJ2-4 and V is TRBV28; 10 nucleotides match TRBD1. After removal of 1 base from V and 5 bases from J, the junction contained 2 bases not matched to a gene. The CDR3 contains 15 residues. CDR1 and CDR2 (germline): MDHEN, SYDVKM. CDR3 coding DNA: TGTGCCAGCAGTTTATTCGGGACAGGGGAAAACATTCAGTACTTC. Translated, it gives CASSLFGTGENIQYF.

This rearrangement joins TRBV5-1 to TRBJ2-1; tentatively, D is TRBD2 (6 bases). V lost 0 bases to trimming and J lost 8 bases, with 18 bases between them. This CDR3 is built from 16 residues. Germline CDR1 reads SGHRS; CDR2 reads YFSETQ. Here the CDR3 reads CASSLETGTFGDEQFF. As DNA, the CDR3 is TGCGCCAGCAGCTTGGAAACCGGGACTTTCGGCGATGAGCAGTTCTTC.

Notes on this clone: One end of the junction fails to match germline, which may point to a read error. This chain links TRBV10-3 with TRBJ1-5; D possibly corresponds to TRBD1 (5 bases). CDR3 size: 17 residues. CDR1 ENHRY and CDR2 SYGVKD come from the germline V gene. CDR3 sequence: CAISESKQGIWDQPQNF. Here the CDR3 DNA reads TGTGCCATCAGTGAGTCGAAGCAGGGAATCTGGGATCAGCCCCAGAATTTT.

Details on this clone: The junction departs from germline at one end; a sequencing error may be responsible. CDR3 DNA: TGTGCCAGCAGTTTATCTTTGAGGGAGCCCCAGAATTTT. Translation: CASSLSLREPQNF. This sequence joins TRBV27 and TRBJ1-5; D gene uncertain. CDR1 is MNHEY and CDR2 is SMNVEV in the germline V gene (reference sequence). The CDR3 loop spans 13 amino acids.

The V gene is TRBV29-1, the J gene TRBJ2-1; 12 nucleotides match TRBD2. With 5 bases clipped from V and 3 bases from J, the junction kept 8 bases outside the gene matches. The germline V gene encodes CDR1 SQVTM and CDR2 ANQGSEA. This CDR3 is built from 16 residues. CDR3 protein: CSVIYGLAGYYNEQFF. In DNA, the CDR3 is TGCAGCGTTATTTATGGACTAGCGGGATACTACAATGAGCAGTTCTTC.

In DNA form, the CDR3 reads TGTGCCAGTAGTATGGGGTCGGGAGGTGACGAGCAGTACTTC. The encoded protein is CASSMGSGGDEQYF. The chain recombines TRBV19 with TRBJ2-7, with 7 bases that match TRBD2. The germline gives CDR1 LNHDA, CDR2 SQIVND (reference sequence). CDR3 length: 14 residues. The junction had 7 bases not matched to a gene; V was cut back by 3 bases and J by 5 bases.